Listed below are T cell receptor beta chains from one sample, sequenced in a study of post-analysis software for immune sequencing data. TCRdb redid the calling of the PCR reads with MiXCR, one entry per CDR3 protein. The data hold hundreds of thousands of distinct CDR3 sequences, with roughly 50% observed a single time. The specimen was blood. Every receptor here comes from a girl aged 5 to 17 with multiple sclerosis. CDR3s include the opening cysteine and the closing phenylalanine or tryptophan. D genes are given only for firm matches. Rows give clone size only sometimes, using once, few, many, or a class for an expanded clone.

v_gene	d_gene	abundance	len	j_gene	CDR3aa	CDR3nt
TRBV20-1	.	few	13	TRBJ1-2	CSAMNRENYGYTF	TGCAGTGCAATGAACAGGGAAAACTATGGCTACACCTTC
TRBV6-2/TRBV6-3	.	.	14	TRBJ2-7	CASSLGYRDYEQYF	TGTGCCAGCAGTTTGGGGTACAGAGACTACGAGCAGTACTTC
TRBV20-1	TRBD1	.	14	TRBJ2-1	CSVAPGQGIVEQFF	TGCAGTGTTGCACCGGGACAGGGTATAGTCGAGCAGTTCTTC
TRBV24-1	.	.	14	TRBJ2-7	CATSGLAKNYEQYF	TGTGCCACCAGTGGTTTAGCCAAGAACTACGAGCAGTACTTC
TRBV3-1	.	.	13	TRBJ2-3	CASSRRGGDTQYF	TGTGCCAGCAGCCGGAGGGGAGGAGATACGCAGTATTTT
TRBV20-1	.	.	15	TRBJ1-2	CSARDYREPNYGYTF	TGCAGTGCTAGGGATTACAGGGAGCCTAACTATGGCTACACCTTC
TRBV5-1	.	.	16	TRBJ2-6	CASSPGPPSGANVLTF	TGCGCCAGCAGCCCTGGACCCCCCTCTGGGGCCAACGTCCTGACTTTC
TRBV6-5	.	.	14	TRBJ2-4	CASRAQLAKNIQYF	TGTGCCAGCAGGGCACAGTTAGCCAAAAACATTCAGTACTTC
TRBV7-2	TRBD2	.	17	TRBJ2-5	CASSLGRLAGPTNDQYF	TGTGCCAGCAGCTTAGGCCGACTAGCGGGACCTACTAACGACCAGTACTTC
TRBV2	.	.	15	TRBJ2-1	CASSDGHLSYNGQFF	TGTGCCAGCAGTGACGGACACCTGTCCTACAATGGGCAGTTCTTC
TRBV12-3/TRBV12-4	.	.	15	TRBJ1-2	CASSLDGQPSYGYTF	TGTGCCAGCAGTTTAGATGGACAGCCCAGCTATGGCTACACCTTC
TRBV7-8	.	.	15	TRBJ2-7	CASSLVRGRPYEQYF	TGTGCCAGCAGCCTGGTTCGGGGGAGACCCTACGAGCAGTACTTC
TRBV6-6	.	.	13	TRBJ1-1	CATRSMGNTEAFF	TGTGCCACCCGTTCGATGGGGAACACTGAAGCTTTCTTT
TRBV28	TRBD2	few	18	TRBJ2-3	CASSQAGTSGTRTDTQYF	TGTGCCAGCAGTCAAGCCGGGACTAGCGGGACCCGCACAGATACGCAGTATTTT
TRBV12-3/TRBV12-4	.	.	15	TRBJ2-7	CASSLAGRDSYEQYF	TGTGCCAGCAGTTTGGCGGGAAGGGACTCCTACGAGCAGTACTTC
TRBV7-2	.	.	15	TRBJ2-7	CASNRGGGNSYEQYF	TGTGCCAGCAACCGCGGGGGCGGAAACTCCTACGAGCAGTACTTC
TRBV6-1	.	.	15	TRBJ2-6	CASTVTGSGANVLTF	TGTGCCAGCACCGTTACAGGGTCGGGGGCCAACGTCCTGACTTTC
TRBV6-5	.	.	12	TRBJ2-7	CASSDWTYEQYF	TGTGCCAGCAGTGACTGGACCTACGAGCAGTACTTC
TRBV29-1	TRBD2	.	19	TRBJ2-1	CSVPRTSGGPTSSYNEQFF	TGCAGCGTCCCTAGGACTAGCGGGGGACCCACGAGCTCCTACAATGAGCAGTTCTTC
TRBV30	.	.	15	TRBJ1-2	CGSPRDRNSNYGYTF	TGTGGATCACCCCGGGACCGAAATTCTAACTATGGCTACACCTTC
TRBV29-1	.	.	12	TRBJ1-1	CSVDFRVAEAFF	TGCAGCGTTGATTTCAGGGTAGCTGAAGCTTTCTTT
TRBV3-1	.	.	12	TRBJ2-7	CASSQKGYEQYF	TGTGCCAGCAGCCAAAAGGGTTACGAGCAGTACTTC
TRBV29-1	.	.	15	TRBJ2-2	CSVERGAPGTGELFF	TGCAGCGTTGAACGGGGGGCGCCTGGCACCGGGGAGCTGTTTTTT
TRBV7-3	.	few	15	TRBJ2-7	CASSYSGTEVYEQYF	TGTGCCAGCAGCTACAGCGGGACAGAAGTATACGAGCAGTACTTC
TRBV20-1	TRBD1	.	12	TRBJ1-2	CSATGQFDGYTF	TGCAGTGCTACGGGACAGTTTGATGGCTACACCTTC
TRBV3-1	.	once	13	TRBJ2-7	CASSQDRQGRPYF	TGTGCCAGCAGCCAAGATCGGCAGGGGCGACCGTACTTC
TRBV7-9	TRBD2	.	19	TRBJ2-7	CASSLRFRGLAGAAGEQYF	TGTGCCAGCAGCTTAAGATTCCGAGGCTTAGCGGGAGCTGCTGGCGAGCAGTACTTC
TRBV2	.	many	12	TRBJ2-3	CASSASTDTQYF	TGCGCCAGCAGCGCCAGCACAGATACGCAGTATTTT
TRBV20-1	.	.	15	TRBJ1-5	CSAGAGSLGNQPQHF	TGCAGTGCTGGAGCAGGGAGTTTGGGCAATCAGCCCCAGCATTTT
TRBV6-5	TRBD2	.	15	TRBJ2-7	CASSYSSREGYEQYF	TGTGCCAGCAGTTACAGCAGCCGGGAGGGGTACGAGCAGTACTTC
TRBV6-2/TRBV6-3	TRBD2	few	17	TRBJ2-4	CASSSGVGRIAKNIQYF	TGTGCCAGCAGTTCGGGGGTCGGGAGGATAGCCAAAAACATTCAGTACTTC
TRBV29-1	.	.	15	TRBJ2-1	CSDTAGTFPCNEQFF	TGCAGCGACACCGCCGGGACGTTCCCCTGCAATGAGCAGTTCTTT
TRBV25-1	TRBD1	few	15	TRBJ1-4	CASTRTGGASRKLFF	TGTGCCAGCACCCGGACAGGGGGCGCAAGTCGAAAACTGTTTTTT
TRBV27	TRBD2	.	14	TRBJ2-1	CASSHGLAGREQFF	TGTGCCAGCAGTCATGGACTAGCGGGACGTGAGCAGTTCTTC
TRBV5-1	.	few	12	TRBJ2-5	CASSFPQETQYF	TGCGCCAGCAGCTTCCCTCAAGAGACCCAGTACTTC
TRBV5-1	TRBD1	once	17	TRBJ2-7	CASSSLPGTGATYEQYF	TGCGCCAGCAGCTCCTTACCCGGGACAGGGGCTACCTACGAGCAGTACTTC
TRBV14	TRBD2	.	15	TRBJ2-1	CASSPELAGVRVQFF	TGTGCCAGCAGCCCTGAACTAGCGGGAGTCAGGGTTCAGTTCTTC
TRBV20-1	TRBD1	.	15	TRBJ1-2	CSAPPTGAESYGYTF	TGCAGTGCCCCCCCGACAGGGGCCGAATCCTATGGCTACACCTTC